This T cell receptor beta chain was identified in a study of cytomegalovirus exposure and HLA in healthy donors. Overall study findings and caveats: Cytomegalovirus association was listed for 150 or so TCR beta chains. On later analysis, the bulk of CMV-associated TCR beta chains appeared to be HLA-restricted. CMV serostatus stood as the only immune exposure information on hand.

A note on this clone: The antigen remains undetermined.

Primers included in the PCR were 60 Vbeta and 13 Jbeta primers. Profiled with immunoSEQ multiplex PCR; TCRdb holds only in-frame clones, not every one. The sample lists 80,000 to 90,000 clones; around 75% were seen once. V trimming: 4 bases; J trimming: 3 bases; junction bases outside the gene matches: 3. Germline lookup yields CDR1 MRHNA and CDR2 SNTAGT. The CDR3 contains 14 residues. The origin of this receptor is a man in his forties in good health and CMV-seronegative. Sequenced input: PBMCs. The V and J genes are TRBV6-4 and TRBJ2-7; 10 bases match TRBD2. CDR3 sequence reads: CASSARTSGYEQYF. As DNA, the CDR3 is TGTGCCAGCAGTGCCCGGACTAGCGGCTACGAGCAGTACTTC.